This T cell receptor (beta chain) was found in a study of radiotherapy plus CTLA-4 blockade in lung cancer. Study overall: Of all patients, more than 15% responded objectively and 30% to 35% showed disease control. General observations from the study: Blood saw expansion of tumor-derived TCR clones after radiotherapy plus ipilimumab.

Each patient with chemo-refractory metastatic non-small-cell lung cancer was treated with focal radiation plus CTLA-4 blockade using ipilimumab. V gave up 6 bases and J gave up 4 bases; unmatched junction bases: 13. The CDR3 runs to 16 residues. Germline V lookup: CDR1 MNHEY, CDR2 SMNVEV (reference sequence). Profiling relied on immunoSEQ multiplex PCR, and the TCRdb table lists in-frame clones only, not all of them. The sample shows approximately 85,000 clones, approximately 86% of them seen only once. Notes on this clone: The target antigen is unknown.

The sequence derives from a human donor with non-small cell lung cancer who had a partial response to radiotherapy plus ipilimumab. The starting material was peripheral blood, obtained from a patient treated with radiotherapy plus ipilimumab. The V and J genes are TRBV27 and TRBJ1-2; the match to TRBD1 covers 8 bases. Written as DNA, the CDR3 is TGTGCCAGCAGCCAACGACCTCCGGGACAGGCCTATGGCTACACCTTC. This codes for CASSQRPPGQAYGYTF.